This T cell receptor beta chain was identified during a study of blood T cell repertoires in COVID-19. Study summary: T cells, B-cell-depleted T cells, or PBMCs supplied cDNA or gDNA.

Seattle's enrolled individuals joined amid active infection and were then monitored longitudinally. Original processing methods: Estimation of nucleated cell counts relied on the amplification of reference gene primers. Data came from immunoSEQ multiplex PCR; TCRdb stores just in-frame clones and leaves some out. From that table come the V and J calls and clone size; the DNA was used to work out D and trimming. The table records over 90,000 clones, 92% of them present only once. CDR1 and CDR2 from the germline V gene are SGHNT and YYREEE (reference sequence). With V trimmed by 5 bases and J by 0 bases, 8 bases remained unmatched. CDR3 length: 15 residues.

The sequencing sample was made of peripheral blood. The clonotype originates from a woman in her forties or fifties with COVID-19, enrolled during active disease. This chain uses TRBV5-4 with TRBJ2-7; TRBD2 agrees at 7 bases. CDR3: CASRRSGGSSYEQYF. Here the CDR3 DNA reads TGTGCCAGCAGGAGGTCGGGGGGAAGCTCCTACGAGCAGTACTTC.